This record covers a single T cell receptor beta chain. What it binds is not known. This entry is derived from a study of T cells in Graves' hyperthyroidism and ophthalmopathy. Study in general: Any treatment followed the collection of peripheral blood at initial diagnosis. Study conclusions and caveats: In the analysis, a 13 V-J model separated ophthalmopathy from stable hyperthyroidism.

CDR1 is MDHEN and CDR2 is SYDVKM in the germline V gene. The J segment lost 0 bases and the V segment lost 4 bases, leaving 18 bases of the junction unmatched. The CDR3 spans 20 residues. Amplification of TCR beta CDR3 regions was performed using RNA transcripts as template. HTBI primers were employed in a first-round RT-PCR of the TCR CDR3. TCRdb reprocessed the multiplex PCR reads with MiXCR, giving one entry per CDR3 protein. The data contain roughly 420,000 distinct CDR3 sequences, 12% to 15% of them singletons. This receptor was obtained from a woman aged 18-29 years with Graves' hyperthyroidism. Material for sequencing was blood. The J gene is TRBJ1-1, the V gene TRBV28, with TRBD1 identical over 9 bases. CDR3 amino acids: CASSSFLQGQGSGLNTEAFF. The CDR3 nucleotides are TGTGCCAGCAGTTCCTTTCTCCAGGGACAGGGAAGTGGCCTGAACACTGAAGCTTTCTTT.